This T cell receptor beta chain was sequenced for a study of early T cells in non-severe SARS-CoV-2 infection. Study as a whole: Bulk RNA taken from unsorted whole blood was sequenced, leaving chains unpaired.

Ten or more counts support this clonotype. The antigen is not known. In the library, individual cDNA molecules carried attached unique molecular identifiers. MiXCR, applied by TCRdb to the 5' RACE reads, yields one record per CDR3 protein. The repertoire holds some 98,000 distinct CDR3 sequences, with 9.5% to 12% as singletons. Notes on the study in general: Reliance on VDJdb matching favored anti-spike CD8 responses; private and CD4 specificities were missed.

Trimming pared 5 bases from V and 5 bases from J, leaving 11 bases between. CDR1 and CDR2 from the germline V gene are DFQATT and SNEGSKA (reference sequence). This CDR3 comprises 12 residues. The rearrangement links TRBV20-1 to TRBJ2-3; unclear D gene. This TCR came from an adult who was a healthcare worker with PCR-confirmed SARS-CoV-2 infection or an uninfected control (not recorded which). Sequenced material: whole blood. The CDR3 here is CSARPLVDTQYF. The CDR3 nucleotides are TGCAGTGCTCGACCCCTGGTAGATACGCAGTATTTT.